This T cell receptor (beta chain) emerged from a study of cytomegalovirus exposure and HLA in healthy donors. Study background: Researchers found that just over 80% of 350 to 500 genotyped donors fell within the Caucasian-associated ancestry cluster. Whole-study findings and limits: Associated with cytomegalovirus, according to the listing, were 150 to 200 TCR beta chains. Presence/absence comparisons presumed near-even sequencing depth among donors. Earlier analysis looked at TCR beta V segments, and most were productive about 87% or about 30% of the time.

With regard to this clone: Antigen unknown.

Primers included in the PCR were 60 Vbeta and 13 Jbeta primers. The protocol was immunoSEQ multiplex PCR, while the TCRdb copy is restricted to in-frame clones and leaves out a portion. The sample shows over 120,000 clones, around 67% of them seen only once. The germline V gene encodes CDR1 ENHRY and CDR2 SYGVKD. CDR3 length: 13 amino acids. J gave up 6 bases and V 6 bases, and 4 bases lay outside the gene matches. Sequences were obtained from PBMCs. The TCR sequence derives from a man younger than 35 in good health and CMV-seropositive. The chain links TRBV10-3 to TRBJ2-2; 7 bases match TRBD1. The CDR3 region is CAIRRDRAGELFF. CDR3 DNA: TGTGCCATCAGGCGAGACAGGGCCGGGGAGCTGTTTTTT.